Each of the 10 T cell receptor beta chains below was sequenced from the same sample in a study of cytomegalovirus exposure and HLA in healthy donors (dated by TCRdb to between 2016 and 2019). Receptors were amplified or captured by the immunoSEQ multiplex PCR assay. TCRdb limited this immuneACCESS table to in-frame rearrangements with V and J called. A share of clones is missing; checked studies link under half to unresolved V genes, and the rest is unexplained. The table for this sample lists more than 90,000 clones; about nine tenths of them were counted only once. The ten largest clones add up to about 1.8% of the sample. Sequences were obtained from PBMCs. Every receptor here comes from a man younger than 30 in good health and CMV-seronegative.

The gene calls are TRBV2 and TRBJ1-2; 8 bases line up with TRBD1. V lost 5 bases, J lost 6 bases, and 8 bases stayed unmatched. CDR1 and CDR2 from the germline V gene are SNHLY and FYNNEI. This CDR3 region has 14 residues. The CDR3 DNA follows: TGTGCCAGCAGTCGACAGGGGTTAGTGGATGGCTACACCTTC. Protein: CASSRQGLVDGYTF.

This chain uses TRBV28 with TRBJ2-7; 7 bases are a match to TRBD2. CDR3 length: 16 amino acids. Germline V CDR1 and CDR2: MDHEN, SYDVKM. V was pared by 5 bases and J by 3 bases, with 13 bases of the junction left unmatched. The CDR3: CASSPHPGLLNYEQYF. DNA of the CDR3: TGTGCCAGCAGTCCTCACCCGGGACTACTGAACTACGAGCAGTACTTC.

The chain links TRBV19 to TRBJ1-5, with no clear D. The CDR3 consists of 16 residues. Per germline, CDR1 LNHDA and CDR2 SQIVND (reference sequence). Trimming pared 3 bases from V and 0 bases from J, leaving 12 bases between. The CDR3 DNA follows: TGTGCCAGTAGTATTCTTGGGCAGTATAGCAATCAGCCCCAGCATTTT. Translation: CASSILGQYSNQPQHF.

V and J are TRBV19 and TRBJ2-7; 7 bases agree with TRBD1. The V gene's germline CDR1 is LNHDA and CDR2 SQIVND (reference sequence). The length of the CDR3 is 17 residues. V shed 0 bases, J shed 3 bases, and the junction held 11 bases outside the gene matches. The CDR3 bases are TGTGCCAGTAGTATAGATCTCCCGGGGACAGCAGTCTACGAGCAGTACTTC. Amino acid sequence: CASSIDLPGTAVYEQYF.

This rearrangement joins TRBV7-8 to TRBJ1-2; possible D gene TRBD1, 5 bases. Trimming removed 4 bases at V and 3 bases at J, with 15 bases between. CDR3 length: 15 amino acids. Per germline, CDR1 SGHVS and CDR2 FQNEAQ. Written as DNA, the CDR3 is TGTGCCAGCAGCTCGGAGCAGGGCGTCGACTATGGCTACACCTTC. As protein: CASSSEQGVDYGYTF.

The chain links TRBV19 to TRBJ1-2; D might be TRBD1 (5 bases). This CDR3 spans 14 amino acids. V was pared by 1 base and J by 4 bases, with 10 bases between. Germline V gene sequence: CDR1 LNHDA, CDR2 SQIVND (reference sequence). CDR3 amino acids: CASSIGTTTYGYTF. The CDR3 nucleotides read TGTGCCAGTAGTATAGGGACAACAACCTATGGCTACACCTTC.

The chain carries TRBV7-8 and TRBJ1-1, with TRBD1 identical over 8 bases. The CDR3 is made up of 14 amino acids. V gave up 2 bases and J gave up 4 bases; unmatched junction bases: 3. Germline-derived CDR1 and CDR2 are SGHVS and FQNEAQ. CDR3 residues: CASSLHRGGTEAFF. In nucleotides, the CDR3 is TGTGCCAGCAGCTTACACAGGGGGGGCACTGAAGCTTTCTTT.

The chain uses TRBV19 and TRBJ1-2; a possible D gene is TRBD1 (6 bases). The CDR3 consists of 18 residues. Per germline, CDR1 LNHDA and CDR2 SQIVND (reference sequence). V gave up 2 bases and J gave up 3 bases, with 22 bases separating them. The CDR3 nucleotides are TGTGCCAGTAGTATACGCGCGAATACAGGGATTTCTTACTATGGCTACACCTTC. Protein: CASSIRANTGISYYGYTF.

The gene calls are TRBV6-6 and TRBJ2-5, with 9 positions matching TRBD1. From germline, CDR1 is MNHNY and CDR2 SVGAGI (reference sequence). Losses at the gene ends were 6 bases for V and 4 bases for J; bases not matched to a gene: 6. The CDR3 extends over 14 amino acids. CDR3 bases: TGTGCCAGCAGGACTACAGGGGGCAGAGAGACCCAGTACTTC. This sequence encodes CASRTTGGRETQYF.

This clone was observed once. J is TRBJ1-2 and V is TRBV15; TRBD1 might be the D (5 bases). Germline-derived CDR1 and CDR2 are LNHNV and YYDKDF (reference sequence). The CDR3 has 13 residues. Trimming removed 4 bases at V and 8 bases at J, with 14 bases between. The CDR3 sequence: CATSIDSGSGYTF. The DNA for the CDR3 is TGTGCCACCAGCATTGACAGCGGGAGCGGCTACACCTTC.